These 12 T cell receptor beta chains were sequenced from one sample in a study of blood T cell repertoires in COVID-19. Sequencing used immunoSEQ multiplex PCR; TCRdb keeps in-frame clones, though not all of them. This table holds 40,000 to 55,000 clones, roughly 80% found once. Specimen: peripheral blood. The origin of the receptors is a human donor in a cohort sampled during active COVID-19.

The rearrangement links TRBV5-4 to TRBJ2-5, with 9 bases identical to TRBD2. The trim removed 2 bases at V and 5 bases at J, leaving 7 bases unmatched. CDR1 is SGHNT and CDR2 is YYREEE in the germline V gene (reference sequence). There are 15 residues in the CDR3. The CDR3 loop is CASSFRLAGEETQYF. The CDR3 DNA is TGTGCCAGCAGCTTCAGATTAGCGGGAGAGGAGACCCAGTACTTC.

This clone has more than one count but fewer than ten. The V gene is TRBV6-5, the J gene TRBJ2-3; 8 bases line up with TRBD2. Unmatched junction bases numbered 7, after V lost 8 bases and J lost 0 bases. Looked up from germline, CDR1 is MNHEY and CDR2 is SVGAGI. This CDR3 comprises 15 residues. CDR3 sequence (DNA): TGTGCCAGCGGCCGGTTAGCGGGGAGCACAGATACGCAGTATTTT. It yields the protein CASGRLAGSTDTQYF.

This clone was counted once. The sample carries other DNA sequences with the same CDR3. The CDR3 DNA is TGTGCCAGCAGTCAGACTAGTCAAGAGACCCAGTACTTC. It yields the protein CASSQTSQETQYF. The chain is built from TRBV12-3 or TRBV12-4 and TRBJ2-5; D may be TRBD2 (6 bases). Trimming took 5 bases from V and 2 from J, leaving 9 bases between them. The CDR3 spans 13 residues.

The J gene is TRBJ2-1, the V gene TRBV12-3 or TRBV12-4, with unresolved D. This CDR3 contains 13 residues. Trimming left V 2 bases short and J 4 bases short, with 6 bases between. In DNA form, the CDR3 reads TGTGCCAGCAGTTTATTCGGTTACAATGAGCAGTTCTTC. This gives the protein CASSLFGYNEQFF.

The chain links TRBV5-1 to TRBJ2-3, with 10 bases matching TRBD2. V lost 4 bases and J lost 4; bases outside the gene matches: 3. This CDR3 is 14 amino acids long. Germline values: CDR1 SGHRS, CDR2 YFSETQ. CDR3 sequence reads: CASSTSGMSDTQYF. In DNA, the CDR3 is TGCGCCAGCAGCACTAGCGGGATGTCAGATACGCAGTATTTT.

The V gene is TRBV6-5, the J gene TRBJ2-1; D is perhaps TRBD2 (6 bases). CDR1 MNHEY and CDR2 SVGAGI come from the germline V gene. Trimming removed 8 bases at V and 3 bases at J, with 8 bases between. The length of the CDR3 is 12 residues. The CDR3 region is CASDGSYNEQFF. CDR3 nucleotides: TGTGCCAGCGACGGGAGCTACAATGAGCAGTTCTTC.

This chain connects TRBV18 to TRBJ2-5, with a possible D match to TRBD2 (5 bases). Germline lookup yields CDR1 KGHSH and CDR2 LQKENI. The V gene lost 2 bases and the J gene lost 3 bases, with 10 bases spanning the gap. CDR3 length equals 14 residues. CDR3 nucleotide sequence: TGTGCCAGCTCACCAGGCAGCGGCAAAGAGACCCAGTACTTC. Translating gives CASSPGSGKETQYF.

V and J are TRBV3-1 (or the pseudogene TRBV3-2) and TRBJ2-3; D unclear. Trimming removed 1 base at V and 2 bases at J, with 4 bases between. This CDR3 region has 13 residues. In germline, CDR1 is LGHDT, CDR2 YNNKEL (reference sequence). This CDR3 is CASSQGATDTQYF. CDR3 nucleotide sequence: TGTGCCAGCAGCCAAGGAGCCACAGATACGCAGTATTTT.

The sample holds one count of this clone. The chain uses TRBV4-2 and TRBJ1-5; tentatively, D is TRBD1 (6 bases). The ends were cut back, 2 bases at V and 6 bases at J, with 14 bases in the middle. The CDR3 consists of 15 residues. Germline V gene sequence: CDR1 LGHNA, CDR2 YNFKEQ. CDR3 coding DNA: TGTGCCAGCAGCCAACCAGGCAGGGGCAGTCAGCCCCAGCATTTT. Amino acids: CASSQPGRGSQPQHF.

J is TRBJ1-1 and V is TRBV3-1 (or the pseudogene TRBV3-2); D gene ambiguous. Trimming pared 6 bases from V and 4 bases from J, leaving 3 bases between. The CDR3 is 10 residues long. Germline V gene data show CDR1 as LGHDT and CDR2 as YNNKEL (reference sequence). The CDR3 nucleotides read TGTGCCAGCAGTATCACTGAAGCTTTCTTT. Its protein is CASSITEAFF.

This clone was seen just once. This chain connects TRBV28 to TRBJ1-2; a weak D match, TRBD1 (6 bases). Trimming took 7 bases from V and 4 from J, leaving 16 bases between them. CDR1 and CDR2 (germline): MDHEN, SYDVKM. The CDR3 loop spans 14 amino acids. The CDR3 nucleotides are TGTGCCAGCACCTCGATGGGGGCTGTCTATGGCTACACCTTC. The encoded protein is CASTSMGAVYGYTF.

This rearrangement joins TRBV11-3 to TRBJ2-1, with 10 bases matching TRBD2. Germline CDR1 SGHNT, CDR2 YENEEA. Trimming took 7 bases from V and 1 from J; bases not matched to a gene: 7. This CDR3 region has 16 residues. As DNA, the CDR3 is TGTGCCAGCAACTTCGAAGCGGGAGGGTCCTACAATGAGCAGTTCTTC. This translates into CASNFEAGGSYNEQFF.